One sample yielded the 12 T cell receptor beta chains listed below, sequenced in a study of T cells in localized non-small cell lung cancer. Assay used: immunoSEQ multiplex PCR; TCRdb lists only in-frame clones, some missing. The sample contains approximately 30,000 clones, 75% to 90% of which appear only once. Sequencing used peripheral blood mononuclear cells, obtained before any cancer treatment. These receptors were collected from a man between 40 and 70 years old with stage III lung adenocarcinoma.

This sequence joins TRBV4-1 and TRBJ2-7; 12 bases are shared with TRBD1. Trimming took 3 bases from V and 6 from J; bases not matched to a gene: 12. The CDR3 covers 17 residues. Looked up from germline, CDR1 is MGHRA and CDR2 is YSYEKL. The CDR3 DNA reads TGCGCCAGCAGCCACACGACACCGGGACAGGGGGCGGGCGAGCAGTACTTC. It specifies CASSHTTPGQGAGEQYF.

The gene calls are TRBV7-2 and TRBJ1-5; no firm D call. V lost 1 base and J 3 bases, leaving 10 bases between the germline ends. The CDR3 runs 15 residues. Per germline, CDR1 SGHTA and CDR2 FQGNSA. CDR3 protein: CASSLGDPSNQPQHF. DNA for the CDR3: TGTGCCAGCAGCTTAGGCGACCCTTCCAATCAGCCCCAGCATTTT. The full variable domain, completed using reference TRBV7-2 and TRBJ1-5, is GAGVSQSPSNKVTEKGKDVELRCDPISGHTALYWYRQSLGQGLEFLIYFQGNSAPDKSGLPSDRFSAERTGGSVSTLTIQRTQQEDSAVYLCASSLGDPSNQPQHFGDGTRLSIL.

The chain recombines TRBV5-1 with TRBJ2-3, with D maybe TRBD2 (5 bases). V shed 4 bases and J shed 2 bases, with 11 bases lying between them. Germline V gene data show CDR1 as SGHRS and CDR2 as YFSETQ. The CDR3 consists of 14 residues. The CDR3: CASSPVSATDTQYF. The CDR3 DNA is TGCGCCAGCAGCCCGGTTAGCGCCACAGATACGCAGTATTTT.

The CDR3 DNA follows: TGTGCCAGCTCAATCTCTTACCAGACTCAGGCATCTAACTATGGCTACACCTTC. It codes for CASSISYQTQASNYGYTF. The chain joins TRBV18 to TRBJ1-2; D ambiguous. The CDR3 contains 18 residues. V dropped 5 bases and J dropped 0 bases, with 22 bases sitting between them. In germline, CDR1 is KGHSH, CDR2 LQKENI.

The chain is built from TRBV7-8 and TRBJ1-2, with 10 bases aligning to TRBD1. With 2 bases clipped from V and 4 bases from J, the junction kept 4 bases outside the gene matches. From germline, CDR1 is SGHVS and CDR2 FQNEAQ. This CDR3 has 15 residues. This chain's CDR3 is CASSLIGTGAYGYTF. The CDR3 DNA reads TGTGCCAGCAGCTTAATAGGGACAGGGGCCTATGGCTACACCTTC.

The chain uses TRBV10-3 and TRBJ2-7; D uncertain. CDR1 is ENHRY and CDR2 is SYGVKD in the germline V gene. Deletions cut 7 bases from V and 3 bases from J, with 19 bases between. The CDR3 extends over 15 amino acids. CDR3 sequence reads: CAIKAEKDRIYEQYF. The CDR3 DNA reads TGTGCCATCAAGGCGGAGAAAGATCGCATCTACGAGCAGTACTTC.

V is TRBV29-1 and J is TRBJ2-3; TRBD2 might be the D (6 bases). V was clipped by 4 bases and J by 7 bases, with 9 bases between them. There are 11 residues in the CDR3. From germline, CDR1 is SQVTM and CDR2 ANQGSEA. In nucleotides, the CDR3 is TGCAGCGTTGTGGGGGACTATACGCAGTATTTT. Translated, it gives CSVVGDYTQYF.

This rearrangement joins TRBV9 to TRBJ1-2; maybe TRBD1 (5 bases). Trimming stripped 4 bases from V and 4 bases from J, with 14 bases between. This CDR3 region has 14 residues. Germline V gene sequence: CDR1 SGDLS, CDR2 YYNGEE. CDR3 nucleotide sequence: TGTGCCAGCAGCACAATAGGGGTCCCCTATGGCTACACCTTC. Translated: CASSTIGVPYGYTF. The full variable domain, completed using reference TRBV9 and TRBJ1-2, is DSGVTQTPKHLITATGQRVTLRCSPRSGDLSVYWYQQSLDQGLQFLIQYYNGEERAKGNILERFSAQQFPDLHSELNLSSLELGDSALYFCASSTIGVPYGYTFGSGTRLTVV.

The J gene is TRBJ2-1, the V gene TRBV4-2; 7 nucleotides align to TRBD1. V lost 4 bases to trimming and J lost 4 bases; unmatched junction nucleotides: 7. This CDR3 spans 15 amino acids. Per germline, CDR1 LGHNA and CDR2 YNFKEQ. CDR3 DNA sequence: TGTGCCAGCAGCCGAGACAGGGCCTCTTACAATGAGCAGTTCTTC. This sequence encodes CASSRDRASYNEQFF.

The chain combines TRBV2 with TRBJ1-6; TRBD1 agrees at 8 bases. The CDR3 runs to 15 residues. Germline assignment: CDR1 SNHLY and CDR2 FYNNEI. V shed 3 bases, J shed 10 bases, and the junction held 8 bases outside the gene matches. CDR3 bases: TGTGCCAGCAGTGAGCAGACAGGGGTAAGCTCACCCCTCCACTTT. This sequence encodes CASSEQTGVSSPLHF.

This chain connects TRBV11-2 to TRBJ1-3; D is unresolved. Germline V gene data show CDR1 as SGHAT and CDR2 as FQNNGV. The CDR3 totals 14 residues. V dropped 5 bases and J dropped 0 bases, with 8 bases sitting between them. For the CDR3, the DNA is TGTGCCAGCAGCAAATCTAGCTCTGGAAACACCATATATTTT. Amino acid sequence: CASSKSSSGNTIYF. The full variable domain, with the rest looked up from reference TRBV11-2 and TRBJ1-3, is EAGVAQSPRYKIIEKRQSVAFWCNPISGHATLYWYQQILGQGPKLLIQFQNNGVVDDSQLPKDRFSAERLKGVDSTLKIQPAKLEDSAVYLCASSKSSSGNTIYFGEGSWLTVV.

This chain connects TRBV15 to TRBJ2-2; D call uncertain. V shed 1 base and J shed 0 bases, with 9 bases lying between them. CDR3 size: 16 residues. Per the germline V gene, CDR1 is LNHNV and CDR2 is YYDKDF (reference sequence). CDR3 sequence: CATSRGTVTNTGELFF. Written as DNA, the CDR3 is TGTGCCACCAGCAGAGGTACGGTCACGAACACCGGGGAGCTGTTTTTT.